The 22 T cell receptor beta chains below were found in one sample sequenced in a study of graft-versus-host responses after intestinal transplantation. Which antigens these TCRs recognize remains unknown. Some clones are missing from TCRdb's copy, which holds only in-frame ones; the method was immunoSEQ multiplex PCR. This table has tens of thousands of clones, 85% to 95% appearing once. Material: unstimulated CD8+ T cells sorted from spleen or lymph node cells, obtained before transplant. These receptors were collected from a human donor who was the organ donor for an intestinal transplant.

The chain couples TRBV15 to TRBJ1-1; possibly TRBD1 for D (6 bases). This CDR3 contains 14 residues. Per the germline V gene, CDR1 is LNHNV and CDR2 is YYDKDF (reference sequence). V was cut by 0 bases and J by 10 bases, with 15 bases left in between. This chain's CDR3 is CATSRDLGDMTAFF. The CDR3 bases are TGTGCCACCAGCAGAGATCTAGGGGACATGACAGCTTTCTTT.

This chain links TRBV14 with TRBJ1-1; weak D call: TRBD1 (6 bases). Germline V gives CDR1 SGHDN, CDR2 FVKESK. This CDR3 region has 15 residues. The ends were cut back, 4 bases at V and 0 bases at J, with 12 bases in the middle. CDR3 residues: CASSRGGSLNTEAFF. CDR3 nucleotide sequence: TGTGCCAGCAGCCGGGGGGGCAGCTTGAACACTGAAGCTTTCTTT.

This clone was counted a few times. The chain has TRBV10-1 and TRBJ2-7; 7 bases agree with TRBD1. V was clipped by 3 bases and J by 2 bases; unmatched bases: 7. Germline loops: CDR1 WNHNN, CDR2 SYGVQD (reference sequence). The CDR3 loop spans 15 amino acids. The CDR3 is CASSDGTGATYEQYF. CDR3 sequence (DNA): TGCGCCAGCAGTGATGGAACAGGGGCGACCTACGAGCAGTACTTC.

The chain employs TRBV6-5 and TRBJ2-7; 10 nucleotides line up with TRBD1. Germline V gives CDR1 MNHEY, CDR2 SVGAGI. This CDR3 spans 15 amino acids. Trimming removed 7 bases from V and 2 bases from J; junction bases left unmatched: 8. Written as DNA, the CDR3 is TGTGCCAGCACCGAGCCGGGACAGGGGACCTACGAGCAGTACTTC. Its translation: CASTEPGQGTYEQYF.

The V gene is TRBV15, the J gene TRBJ2-1, with 9 bases fitting TRBD2. The ends lost 5 bases at V and 9 bases at J; junction bases unmatched: 5. This CDR3 region has 13 residues. Germline V lookup: CDR1 LNHNV, CDR2 YYDKDF (reference sequence). CDR3 protein: CATSEAGGGEQFF. The CDR3 DNA sequence: TGTGCCACCAGCGAAGCGGGGGGCGGTGAGCAGTTCTTC.

This clone was seen once. The chain has TRBV10-3 and TRBJ2-1, with D perhaps TRBD1 or TRBD2 (5 bases each). Trimming took off 4 bases at V and 7 bases at J, with 14 bases between the two ends. Germline V lookup: CDR1 ENHRY, CDR2 SYGVKD. CDR3 length: 14 amino acids. This CDR3 reads CAISGGTDLNEQFF. CDR3 coding DNA: TGTGCCATCAGTGGAGGGACGGATTTAAATGAGCAGTTCTTC.

CDR3 bases: TGTGCCAGCAGCTCCGCACCAAATCAGCCCCAGCATTTT. This encodes CASSSAPNQPQHF. This chain links TRBV5-4 with TRBJ1-5, with D unclear. Germline-derived CDR1 and CDR2 are SGHNT and YYREEE (reference sequence). The CDR3 totals 13 residues. V dropped 3 bases and J dropped 4 bases, with 8 bases sitting between them.

The gene calls are TRBV5-4 and TRBJ2-1; 7 bases are shared with TRBD2. The CDR3 runs to 14 residues. V was pared by 3 bases and J by 3 bases, with 3 bases of the junction left unmatched. CDR1 is SGHNT, CDR2 YYREEE, per germline (reference sequence). CDR3 coding DNA: TGTGCCAGCAGCTGGGGACTAAACTACAATGAGCAGTTCTTC. This gives the protein CASSWGLNYNEQFF.

The V and J genes are TRBV7-9 and TRBJ2-5; possibly TRBD2 for D (5 bases). The CDR3 has 16 amino acids. In germline, CDR1 is SEHNR, CDR2 FQNEAQ (reference sequence). Trimming pared 3 bases from V and 3 bases from J, leaving 17 bases between. For the CDR3, the DNA is TGTGCCAGCAGCTTCACGCCGGGGATGGGCAAAGAGACCCAGTACTTC. Its protein product is CASSFTPGMGKETQYF. Full variable domain (remainder filled in from reference TRBV7-9 and TRBJ2-5): DTGVSQNPRHKITKRGQNVTFRCDPISEHNRLYWYRQTLGQGPEFLTYFQNEAQLEKSRLLSDRFSAERPKGSFSTLEIQRTEQGDSAMYLCASSFTPGMGKETQYFGPGTRLLVL.

The chain couples TRBV13 to TRBJ2-7, with D possibly being TRBD2 (5 bases). V lost 4 bases and J 7 bases, leaving 20 bases between the germline ends. The CDR3 extends over 15 amino acids. Germline assignment: CDR1 PRHDT and CDR2 FYEKMQ (reference sequence). CDR3 region: CASSSELIQSGEQYF. CDR3 DNA: TGTGCCAGCAGCTCTGAGTTGATACAATCGGGAGAGCAGTACTTC.

The chain is built from TRBV9 and TRBJ1-1; TRBD1 matches 9 bases. The CDR3 contains 16 residues. The germline CDR1 and CDR2 sequences are SGDLS and YYNGEE. V lost 3 bases, J lost 4 bases, and 10 bases stayed unmatched. CDR3 in amino acids: CASSAQRTGVGTEAFF. CDR3 in DNA: TGTGCCAGCAGCGCGCAGCGGACAGGGGTAGGCACTGAAGCTTTCTTT.

The V call is TRBV30, the J call TRBJ2-7; the D is unclear. Germline V gene lookup returns CDR1 GTSNPN and CDR2 SVGIG (reference sequence). Trimming took 2 bases from V and 1 from J, leaving 6 bases between them. This CDR3 comprises 12 residues. In DNA, the CDR3 is TGTGCCTGGAGTTGGGCTTCCTACGAGCAGTACTTC. This codes for CAWSWASYEQYF.

The rearrangement links TRBV19 to TRBJ1-2; D perhaps matches TRBD1 (5 bases). The germline V gene has CDR1 LNHDA and CDR2 SQIVND (reference sequence). CDR3 length: 12 residues. Trimming took 5 bases from V and 5 from J, leaving 9 bases between them. As DNA, the CDR3 is TGTGCCAGTAGTGGTGGGGGATATGGCTACACCTTC. It is translated as CASSGGGYGYTF.

The chain has TRBV27 and TRBJ1-5; 7 nucleotides match TRBD1. Unmatched junction bases numbered 7, after V lost 4 bases and J lost 1 base. Germline lookup yields CDR1 MNHEY and CDR2 SMNVEV (reference sequence). The CDR3 is made up of 16 amino acids. The CDR3 DNA is TGTGCCAGCAGTTACACAGGGGACTTGAGCAATCAGCCCCAGCATTTT. This gives the protein CASSYTGDLSNQPQHF.

V gene TRBV4-3 combines with J gene TRBJ2-4; TRBD2 aligns across 7 bases. The CDR3 is made up of 16 amino acids. The V gene end was trimmed by 0 bases and the J gene end by 4 bases; junction bases not matched to a gene: 6. The V gene's germline CDR1 is LGHNA and CDR2 YSLEER. CDR3 coding DNA: TGCGCCAGCAGCCAAGAGTTCGCGGGGGTAAAAAACATTCAGTACTTC. As protein: CASSQEFAGVKNIQYF.

CDR3 protein: CASSATGSNQPQHF. CDR3 coding DNA: TGTGCCAGCAGCGCGACAGGAAGCAATCAGCCCCAGCATTTT. The chain combines TRBV9 with TRBJ1-5; possibly TRBD1 for D (6 bases). Per germline, CDR1 SGDLS and CDR2 YYNGEE. This CDR3 has 14 amino acids. Deletions cut 3 bases from V and 1 base from J, with 8 bases between.

The DNA for the CDR3 is TGTGCCAGCAGCTTGGGGGGGGATGAAAAACTGTTTTTT. As protein: CASSLGGDEKLFF. The chain has TRBV5-4 and TRBJ1-4, with a possible D match to TRBD1 (5 bases). In germline, CDR1 is SGHNT, CDR2 YYREEE (reference sequence). The CDR3 sequence is 13 residues long. V shed 0 bases and J shed 6 bases, with 6 bases lying between them. Supplemented by reference TRBV5-4 and TRBJ1-4, the full variable domain reads ETGVTQSPTHLIKTRGQQVTLRCSSQSGHNTVSWYQQALGQGPQFIFQYYREEENGRGNFPPRFSGLQFPNYSSELNVNALELDDSALYLCASSLGGDEKLFFGSGTQLSVL.

This clone was seen once. The CDR3 reads CASSLEGARNYGYTF. The DNA of the CDR3 is TGTGCCAGCAGCTTGGAGGGGGCGCGGAACTATGGCTACACCTTC. This chain uses TRBV7-9 with TRBJ1-2, with 7 bases that match TRBD1. CDR1 SEHNR and CDR2 FQNEAQ come from the germline V gene (reference sequence). J was trimmed by 2 bases and V by 3 bases; bases with no gene match: 6. The CDR3 is made up of 15 amino acids.

V is TRBV21-1 and J is TRBJ2-7; the D call in the table, TRBD1, was not verified against the DNA. TRBV21-1 corresponds to a pseudogene. The CDR3 has 15 amino acids. The CDR3 DNA sequence: TGTGCCAGCAGCAAGGAGGGACAGAGCTCCTACGAGCAGTACTTC. Its protein product is CASSKEGQSSYEQYF.

The chain joins TRBV4-1 to TRBJ1-2; the D is unclear. The V and J ends lost 0 bases and 0 bases respectively, with 8 bases between them. The V gene's germline CDR1 is MGHRA and CDR2 YSYEKL. The length of the CDR3 is 15 residues. As DNA, the CDR3 is TGCGCCAGCAGCCAAGAAGGGAGTCCTAACTATGGCTACACCTTC. This translates into CASSQEGSPNYGYTF.

As DNA, the CDR3 is TGTGCCAGCAGTGAACTCGTGGAGTCCAACACTGAAGCTTTCTTT. It translates to CASSELVESNTEAFF. The rearrangement uses TRBV2 and TRBJ1-1; no clear D gene. Deletions cut 2 bases from V and 2 bases from J, with 12 bases between. The CDR3 is 15 amino acids. Germline V gene lookup returns CDR1 SNHLY and CDR2 FYNNEI.

The chain links TRBV27 to TRBJ2-5; the D is unclear. The V gene's germline CDR1 is MNHEY and CDR2 SMNVEV (reference sequence). The CDR3 sequence is 11 residues long. Trimming shortened V by 3 bases and J by 5 bases, and 4 bases separated the two germline ends. In DNA form, the CDR3 reads TGTGCCAGCAGTTTTATGGAGACCCAGTACTTC. Protein: CASSFMETQYF.